This TCR beta chain was found in a study of post-analysis software for immune sequencing data. Study in general: As for disease course, relapsing-remitting, secondary progressive and progressive-relapsing multiple sclerosis were all included.

Trimming took off 8 bases at V and 0 bases at J, with 20 bases between the two ends. CDR3 length: 17 residues. Regarding the study as a whole: Comparison of patients with controls showed 4 to 6 TRBV segments more frequent in patients, TRBV5-6, TRBV5-1 and TRBV20-1 among them.

Concerning this clonotype: Its matching antigen is unknown.

Unique molecular identifiers were built into the TCR beta cDNA libraries. A single record per CDR3 protein comes from TCRdb applying MiXCR to the PCR reads. This table has roughly 800,000 distinct CDR3 sequences, 53% appearing once. This sequence was found in a girl aged 5-17 years with multiple sclerosis. Material: blood. The chain carries TRBV12-3 or TRBV12-4 and TRBJ2-4; tentatively, D is TRBD2 (6 bases). CDR3 nucleotide sequence: TGTGCCAGCCGCTCTTCGCCGGACTACTTAGCCAAAAACATTCAGTACTTC. The encoded protein is CASRSSPDYLAKNIQYF.